The clone carrying this T cell receptor beta chain occurred once. Its antigen remains unknown. This record comes from a study of T cells in localized non-small cell lung cancer. Study-level results: Heterogeneity cannot be ruled out, as sequencing used one tumor region only.

Data came from immunoSEQ multiplex PCR; TCRdb stores just in-frame clones and leaves some out. The profile shows about 34,000 clones, roughly 93% of them singletons. V gave up 1 base and J gave up 6 bases, with 13 bases separating them. This CDR3 region has 15 residues. Per germline, CDR1 MNHNS and CDR2 SASEGT. The chain joins TRBV6-1 to TRBJ1-5; no firm D call. The source material was peripheral blood, sampled before any cancer treatment. This receptor was obtained from a female donor of 60 years or more with stage I lung adenocarcinoma. This CDR3 is CASSEVYVEIQPQHF. The CDR3 region has the DNA TGTGCCAGCAGTGAAGTTTATGTGGAGATTCAGCCCCAGCATTTT.